These 15 T cell receptor beta chains originate from one sample sequenced in a study of cytomegalovirus exposure and HLA in healthy donors. The study ran its PCR with 60 Vbeta and 13 Jbeta primers. Assay: immunoSEQ multiplex PCR; the TCRdb copy retains only in-frame clones and omits some. This table has over 150,000 clones, roughly three quarters appearing once. The sample comprised PBMCs. These receptors were collected from a male donor in good health and CMV-seropositive.

With respect to this clone: One junction end disagrees with the germline gene, perhaps due to a read error. The V gene is TRBV5-1, the J gene TRBJ2-1, with 10 bases identical to TRBD1. This CDR3 has 14 amino acids. The germline CDR1 and CDR2 sequences are SGHRS and YFSETQ. CDR3 bases: TGCGCCAGCAGCCGGACAGGGGGGTCCCAAAACCCTGTCTTC. This encodes CASSRTGGSQNPVF.

The chain has TRBV7-3 and TRBJ2-6; TRBD1 matches at 7 bases. Looked up from germline, CDR1 is SGHTA and CDR2 is FQGTGA. The CDR3 loop spans 17 amino acids. Trimming removed 5 bases from V and 2 bases from J; junction bases left unmatched: 9. CDR3 amino acids: CASSTRQTGTGANVLTF. CDR3 DNA: TGTGCCAGCAGCACACGACAGACAGGGACTGGGGCCAACGTCCTGACTTTC.

The V gene is TRBV6-1, the J gene TRBJ1-2; 7 bases are shared with TRBD1. The CDR3 length is 14 residues. The V gene end was trimmed by 10 bases and the J gene end by 5 bases; junction bases not matched to a gene: 13. Germline-derived CDR1 and CDR2 are MNHNS and SASEGT. CDR3 in amino acids: CANSPTGSGYGYTF. In DNA, the CDR3 is TGTGCCAACTCCCCGACAGGGTCAGGATATGGCTACACCTTC.

V is TRBV7-9 and J is TRBJ2-3; tentatively, D is TRBD1 (7 bases). V was clipped by 5 bases and J by 6 bases, with 9 bases between them. Germline lookup yields CDR1 SEHNR and CDR2 FQNEAQ (reference sequence). The CDR3 totals 12 residues. CDR3 DNA: TGTGCCAGCAGCCCAGGGGGGGATACGCAGTATTTT. It translates to CASSPGGDTQYF.

The gene calls are TRBV6-1 and TRBJ2-7; perhaps TRBD2 as D (5 bases). From germline, CDR1 is MNHNS and CDR2 SASEGT. The CDR3 is 15 amino acids. V was clipped by 5 bases and J by 0 bases, with 14 bases between them. The CDR3 loop is CASSPGGIYSYEQYF. The CDR3 DNA is TGTGCCAGCAGTCCCGGAGGAATTTACTCCTACGAGCAGTACTTC.

The genes are TRBV6-6 and TRBJ1-5; D uncertain. CDR1 and CDR2 from the germline V gene are MNHNY and SVGAGI (reference sequence). This CDR3 comprises 16 residues. The V gene lost 8 bases and the J gene lost 0 bases, with 17 bases spanning the gap. CDR3 sequence reads: CASDPSWAVSNQPQHF. CDR3 sequence (DNA): TGTGCCAGCGACCCTTCGTGGGCCGTTAGCAATCAGCCCCAGCATTTT.

The CDR3 nucleotides are TGTGCCAGCATCCCGGCAGGGGAAAGTCAGCCCCAGCATTTT. This encodes CASIPAGESQPQHF. The rearrangement joins TRBV6-1 to TRBJ1-5, with TRBD1 as a possible D gene (6 bases). In germline, CDR1 is MNHNS, CDR2 SASEGT. This CDR3 region has 14 residues. V was pared by 7 bases and J by 6 bases, with 16 bases between.

This clone was recorded a few times. The J gene is TRBJ1-2, the V gene TRBV27; possible D gene TRBD1, 5 bases. Trimming removed 5 bases from V and 3 bases from J, with 10 bases in between. CDR3 size: 13 residues. Germline V gene data show CDR1 as MNHEY and CDR2 as SMNVEV (reference sequence). In nucleotides, the CDR3 is TGTGCCAGCAGTCCTGACAGATACTATGGCTACACCTTC. Amino acid sequence: CASSPDRYYGYTF.

The J gene is TRBJ2-5, the V gene TRBV5-4, with D hard to call. Germline lookup yields CDR1 SGHNT and CDR2 YYREEE (reference sequence). The CDR3 is 13 residues long. V was pared by 3 bases and J by 5 bases, with 11 bases between. CDR3 sequence reads: CASSSAASETQYF. For the CDR3, the DNA is TGTGCCAGCAGCTCGGCGGCATCCGAGACCCAGTACTTC.

The genes are TRBV7-9 and TRBJ1-1; D ambiguous. Between the trimmed V and J ends, which lost 1 base and 1 base, there was a span of 10 bases. Germline CDR1 SEHNR, CDR2 FQNEAQ (reference sequence). CDR3 length: 15 residues. The CDR3 region has the DNA TGTGCCAGCAGCTTAGGTTCCTGGCAGAACACTGAAGCTTTCTTT. Residues: CASSLGSWQNTEAFF.

This clone was detected a few times. This chain connects TRBV7-9 to TRBJ1-1; 10 bases line up with TRBD1. The germline V gene encodes CDR1 SEHNR and CDR2 FQNEAQ (reference sequence). V lost 4 bases, J lost 5 bases, and 7 bases stayed unmatched. This CDR3 is built from 15 residues. The chain's CDR3 is CASSSTGTGVTEAFF. The DNA of the CDR3 is TGTGCCAGCAGCTCCACCGGGACAGGGGTTACTGAAGCTTTCTTT.

This clone was detected a few times. J is TRBJ1-4 and V is TRBV27; D possibly corresponds to TRBD1 (6 bases). Looked up from germline, CDR1 is MNHEY and CDR2 is SMNVEV (reference sequence). The V gene lost 8 bases and the J gene lost 0 bases, with 10 bases spanning the gap. This CDR3 has 14 amino acids. CDR3 in amino acids: CASGQHATNEKLFF. CDR3 sequence (DNA): TGTGCCAGCGGACAGCATGCAACTAATGAAAAACTGTTTTTT.

The sample holds a few counts of this clone. This chain uses TRBV28 with TRBJ2-7; tentatively, D is TRBD2 (5 bases). CDR3 length equals 14 residues. The germline V gene has CDR1 MDHEN and CDR2 SYDVKM. V lost 6 bases, J lost 2 bases, and 14 bases lay in between. The CDR3 bases are TGTGCCAGCAGCATAGATGGGAGAACCTACGAGCAGTACTTC. Its translation: CASSIDGRTYEQYF.

The chain couples TRBV21-1 to TRBJ2-3; the table calls TRBD1, which could not be checked here. TRBV21-1 corresponds to a pseudogene. The CDR3 has 18 amino acids. The CDR3, as DNA: TGTGCCAGCAGCAAAGTTGATGGCAGGGTAAGGAGCACAGATACGCAGTATTTT. This gives the protein CASSKVDGRVRSTDTQYF.

The V gene is TRBV6-1, the J gene TRBJ2-1, with TRBD2 matching over 10 bases. Per germline, CDR1 MNHNS and CDR2 SASEGT. The CDR3 loop spans 15 amino acids. J lost 16 bases, V lost 1 base, and 13 bases had no gene match. CDR3 protein: CASSEVGLAGAPTFF. The DNA of the CDR3 is TGTGCCAGCAGTGAAGTAGGGCTAGCGGGGGCCCCAACCTTCTTC.